Below, 26 T cell receptor beta chains from the same sample are listed, as sequenced in a study of regulatory and conventional T cells in RAG deficiency. Sequencing was performed with immunoSEQ multiplex PCR; in TCRdb, only in-frame clones are kept and a portion is missing. The table lists about 34,000 clones, more than 75% of them singletons. Blood CD4+ CD25-low CD127-high conventional T cells supplied the genomic DNA template. These data also featured in a second study, about regulatory T cells. That paper adds: Primers: 52 TRBV forward and 13 TRBJ reverse.

Material: CD4+ effector T cells sorted from blood. All receptors derive from a human donor in good health.

The genes are TRBV19 and TRBJ1-1; perhaps TRBD1 as D (5 bases). The V end was cut by 7 bases, the J end by 10 bases, with 22 bases between. The CDR3 extends over 14 amino acids. The germline V gene has CDR1 LNHDA and CDR2 SQIVND (reference sequence). The CDR3 nucleotides read TGTGCCAGTAACAACCGGGACGGAGCCCGCTCAGCTTTCTTT. Its translation: CASNNRDGARSAFF. Full variable domain (missing parts from reference TRBV19 and TRBJ1-1): DGGITQSPKYLFRKEGQNVTLSCEQNLNHDAMYWYRQDPGQGLRLIYYSQIVNDFQKGDIAEGYSVSREKKESFPLTVTSAQKNPTAFYLCASNNRDGARSAFFGQGTRLTVV.

The chain recombines TRBV18 with TRBJ1-1; D is unresolved. In germline, CDR1 is KGHSH, CDR2 LQKENI. V lost 3 bases and J 3 bases, leaving 8 bases between the germline ends. This CDR3 spans 13 amino acids. In DNA, the CDR3 is TGTGCCAGCTCACCCTCTTTAGACACTGAAGCTTTCTTT. It is translated as CASSPSLDTEAFF.

The table lists this clone with a count of one. The genes are TRBV30 and TRBJ2-6, with D possibly matching TRBD1 (5 bases). The CDR3 has 15 amino acids. With 4 bases removed from V and 0 bases from J, the gap between germline ends came to 10 bases. Germline CDR1 GTSNPN, CDR2 SVGIG (reference sequence). This CDR3 is CAWTGLGSGANVLTF. Here the CDR3 DNA reads TGTGCCTGGACAGGGTTGGGCTCTGGGGCCAACGTCCTGACTTTC.

This clone was seen a handful of times. V gene TRBV7-9 combines with J gene TRBJ1-2; tentative D call: TRBD1 (5 bases). Trimming pared 3 bases from V and 7 bases from J, leaving 9 bases between. Germline lookup yields CDR1 SEHNR and CDR2 FQNEAQ (reference sequence). The CDR3 spans 12 residues. The CDR3 DNA sequence: TGTGCCAGCAGCTTTAGTAGGGGTGGCTACACCTTC. Protein sequence: CASSFSRGGYTF. The entire variable domain, with the rest obtained from reference TRBV7-9 and TRBJ1-2, is as follows: DTGVSQNPRHKITKRGQNVTFRCDPISEHNRLYWYRQTLGQGPEFLTYFQNEAQLEKSRLLSDRFSAERPKGSFSTLEIQRTEQGDSAMYLCASSFSRGGYTFGSGTRLTVV.

Notes on this clone: One end of the junction does not line up with germline, which may come from a read error. The gene calls are TRBV7-7 and TRBJ2-3; D is unclear. There are 13 residues in the CDR3. Germline values: CDR1 SSHAT, CDR2 FNYEAQ (reference sequence). CDR3 DNA sequence: TGTGCTAGCAGCTTATCCTCGACAGATACGCAGTATTTT. Amino acids: CASSLSSTDTQYF.

The chain employs TRBV19 and TRBJ1-5; D is ambiguous. The germline V gene has CDR1 LNHDA and CDR2 SQIVND (reference sequence). The V gene lost 1 base and the J gene lost 6 bases, with 10 bases spanning the gap. This CDR3 comprises 14 residues. The chain's CDR3 is CASSIVGEGQPQHF. In nucleotides, the CDR3 is TGTGCCAGTAGTATAGTTGGGGAAGGTCAGCCCCAGCATTTT.

The chain joins TRBV9 to TRBJ2-3; TRBD2 matches 9 bases. J lost 6 bases, V lost 2 bases, and 7 bases had no gene match. This CDR3 comprises 15 residues. Looked up from germline, CDR1 is SGDLS and CDR2 is YYNGEE. The CDR3 here is CASSVGGGASDTQYF. The CDR3 DNA reads as TGTGCCAGCAGCGTCGGCGGGGGGGCATCTGATACGCAGTATTTT.

The CDR3: CASSLAVGADTQYF. The DNA for the CDR3 is TGCGCCAGCAGCTTGGCGGTTGGGGCAGATACGCAGTATTTT. The chain employs TRBV5-1 and TRBJ2-3; D call uncertain. The V gene's germline CDR1 is SGHRS and CDR2 YFSETQ. This CDR3 comprises 14 residues. The ends were cut back, 0 bases at V and 4 bases at J, with 9 bases in the middle.

This clone was counted a few times. The rearrangement uses TRBV12-1 and TRBJ2-7; TRBD1 is the table's D call, not checked against the DNA. TRBV12-1 is a documented pseudogene. The CDR3 loop spans 16 amino acids. CDR3 in amino acids: CASSHITGTHTNEQYF. Here the CDR3 DNA reads TGTGCCAGCAGCCACATTACCGGGACACATACCAACGAGCAGTACTTC.

The chain uses TRBV2 and TRBJ2-7, with TRBD1 matching over 8 bases. CDR1 and CDR2 from the germline V gene are SNHLY and FYNNEI. The CDR3 is 15 residues long. Unmatched junction bases numbered 3, after V lost 0 bases and J lost 2 bases. The CDR3 nucleotides are TGTGCCAGCAGTGAAGCCTGGACAGGGACCTACGAGCAGTACTTC. Translated: CASSEAWTGTYEQYF.

A few counts support this clone. J is TRBJ1-6 and V is TRBV5-4; TRBD1 is a possible D gene (5 bases). The germline CDR1 and CDR2 sequences are SGHNT and YYREEE (reference sequence). Trimming stripped 0 bases from V and 6 bases from J, with 7 bases between. This CDR3 region has 14 residues. The CDR3 DNA follows: TGTGCCAGCAGCTTGGAGGGACTTAATTCACCCCTCCACTTT. It encodes CASSLEGLNSPLHF. Supplemented by reference TRBV5-4 and TRBJ1-6, the full variable domain reads ETGVTQSPTHLIKTRGQQVTLRCSSQSGHNTVSWYQQALGQGPQFIFQYYREEENGRGNFPPRFSGLQFPNYSSELNVNALELDDSALYLCASSLEGLNSPLHFGNGTRLTVT.

The V and J genes are TRBV7-3 and TRBJ1-1, with D perhaps TRBD1 (5 bases). V lost 4 bases, J lost 1 base, and 13 bases lay in between. The length of the CDR3 is 15 residues. The V gene's germline CDR1 is SGHTA and CDR2 FQGTGA. In DNA form, the CDR3 reads TGTGCCAGCAGCTCGCGAGGGACGGGGAACACTGAAGCTTTCTTT. This gives the protein CASSSRGTGNTEAFF.

The rearrangement uses TRBV7-8 and TRBJ1-2, with D uncertain. Germline values: CDR1 SGHVS, CDR2 FQNEAQ. V dropped 1 base and J dropped 8 bases, with 11 bases sitting between them. The CDR3 consists of 13 residues. The DNA for the CDR3 is TGTGCCAGCAGCTTAGATCTGGCGATGGGCTACACCTTC. Its translation: CASSLDLAMGYTF.

This clone was recorded a few times. This sequence joins TRBV30 and TRBJ1-5, with no clear D. There are 14 residues in the CDR3. Per the germline V gene, CDR1 is GTSNPN and CDR2 is SVGIG (reference sequence). Trimming stripped 0 bases from V and 7 bases from J, with 13 bases between. The CDR3 DNA is TGTGCCTGGAGTGTCACGGCCCCGGGGCAGCCCCAGCATTTT. Residues: CAWSVTAPGQPQHF.

This chain links TRBV4-1 with TRBJ2-7, with D maybe TRBD2 (5 bases). V lost 3 bases and J lost 5, with 17 bases in between. In germline, CDR1 is MGHRA, CDR2 YSYEKL. The CDR3 contains 15 residues. This CDR3 reads CASSHLGEGTHEQYF. CDR3 DNA sequence: TGCGCCAGCAGCCACCTCGGGGAAGGCACCCACGAGCAGTACTTC.

This clone was seen a handful of times. This chain uses TRBV28 with TRBJ1-2; 9 positions agree with TRBD1. V lost 6 bases and J lost 8; bases outside the gene matches: 10. This CDR3 spans 14 amino acids. Per the germline V gene, CDR1 is MDHEN and CDR2 is SYDVKM. CDR3 amino acids: CASRIHRGLGGYTF. Written as DNA, the CDR3 is TGTGCCAGCAGAATACACAGGGGGCTTGGCGGCTACACCTTC.

This rearrangement joins TRBV2 to TRBJ2-1, with 9 nucleotides matching TRBD1. V lost 5 bases to trimming and J lost 15 bases; unmatched junction nucleotides: 8. The germline CDR1 and CDR2 sequences are SNHLY and FYNNEI. CDR3 length: 12 amino acids. This CDR3 reads CASSLGDRARFF. For the CDR3, the DNA is TGTGCCAGCAGTCTTGGGGACAGGGCTCGGTTCTTC.

This clone has just one count. The chain joins TRBV18 to TRBJ1-1; no clear D gene. The CDR3 extends over 14 amino acids. Germline V gene lookup returns CDR1 KGHSH and CDR2 LQKENI. V was pared by 2 bases and J by 5 bases, with 12 bases between. The DNA of the CDR3 is TGTGCCAGCTCACCATCAGGTCAAGGTACTGAAGCTTTCTTT. Amino acid sequence: CASSPSGQGTEAFF. Full variable domain (remainder filled in from reference TRBV18 and TRBJ1-1): NAGVMQNPRHLVRRRGQEARLRCSPMKGHSHVYWYRQLPEEGLKFMVYLQKENIIDESGMPKERFSAEFPKEGPSILRIQQVVRGDSAAYFCASSPSGQGTEAFFGQGTRLTVV.

The genes are TRBV18 and TRBJ1-1, with a tentative D call TRBD1 (5 bases). Trimming left V 6 bases short and J 4 bases short, with 18 bases between. The CDR3 covers 15 residues. Per the germline V gene, CDR1 is KGHSH and CDR2 is LQKENI. The CDR3 coding sequence is TGTGCCAGCTCCCCCGGGACGGGTATAAGCACTGAAGCTTTCTTT. Amino acid sequence: CASSPGTGISTEAFF.

V usage is TRBV28 and J usage is TRBJ2-7; unclear D gene. V dropped 5 bases and J dropped 2 bases, with 10 bases sitting between them. From germline, CDR1 is MDHEN and CDR2 SYDVKM. The length of the CDR3 is 13 residues. The CDR3 DNA sequence: TGTGCCAGCAGTAAGCAGACACCCTACGAGCAGTACTTC. It is translated as CASSKQTPYEQYF.

V usage is TRBV4-1 and J usage is TRBJ2-1, with 9 bases fitting TRBD1. V was clipped by 2 bases and J by 5 bases; unmatched bases: 7. The CDR3 has 16 amino acids. Germline V gives CDR1 MGHRA, CDR2 YSYEKL. CDR3 DNA: TGCGCCAGCAGCCAATCCGGGACAGGGCTAGACAATGAGCAGTTCTTC. This gives the protein CASSQSGTGLDNEQFF.

The chain couples TRBV15 to TRBJ1-5; 9 nucleotides match TRBD1. Unmatched junction bases numbered 7, after V lost 5 bases and J lost 5 bases. The CDR3 runs 15 residues. The germline gives CDR1 LNHNV, CDR2 YYDKDF (reference sequence). CDR3 region: CATSGGTGSYQPQHF. CDR3 in DNA: TGTGCCACCAGCGGGGGGACAGGGTCTTATCAGCCCCAGCATTTT.

The chain is built from TRBV19 and TRBJ1-1, with 9 bases aligning to TRBD1. V lost 7 bases and J lost 4; bases outside the gene matches: 13. Looked up from germline, CDR1 is LNHDA and CDR2 is SQIVND (reference sequence). The CDR3 is 16 amino acids. This CDR3 is CASTAAKTGGGTEAFF. The CDR3 bases are TGTGCCAGTACCGCAGCTAAAACAGGGGGCGGCACTGAAGCTTTCTTT.

V gene TRBV5-1 combines with J gene TRBJ1-6; no firm D call. Per germline, CDR1 SGHRS and CDR2 YFSETQ. The V and J ends lost 0 bases and 7 bases respectively, with 8 bases between them. The CDR3 extends over 14 amino acids. The CDR3 spells CASSLERLNSPLHF. The CDR3 region has the DNA TGCGCCAGCAGCTTGGAACGCTTGAATTCACCCCTCCACTTT.

The chain uses TRBV5-1 and TRBJ2-2, with TRBD2 identical over 13 bases. Per germline, CDR1 SGHRS and CDR2 YFSETQ. The ends lost 4 bases at V and 6 bases at J; junction bases unmatched: 3. The CDR3 has 15 residues. CDR3 sequence reads: CASSRLAGGPGELFF. The CDR3 DNA sequence: TGCGCCAGCAGCAGACTAGCGGGGGGCCCCGGGGAGCTGTTTTTT.

V is TRBV2 and J is TRBJ2-5; TRBD1 aligns across 8 bases. V shed 6 bases, J shed 5 bases, and the junction held 11 bases outside the gene matches. Germline-derived CDR1 and CDR2 are SNHLY and FYNNEI. The CDR3 spans 15 residues. The CDR3 region is CASRERTGLRETQYF. In nucleotides, the CDR3 is TGTGCCAGCAGGGAAAGGACAGGGCTCCGGGAGACCCAGTACTTC.